Following are 30 T cell receptor beta chains from one sample sequenced in a study of T-cell reconstitution after alpha-beta-depleted transplantation in children. The library targeted TCRbeta and was prepared with unique molecular identifiers. TCRdb re-analysed the PCR reads in MiXCR, keeping a single row per CDR3 protein. The profile covers 300,000 to 400,000 distinct CDR3 sequences, with 15% to 20% appearing a single time and roughly 40% taken by the ten largest. Sequenced material: PBMCs, mostly from graft donor cells, taken 360 days after TCRalphabeta/CD19-depleted stem cell transplant. All receptors derive from a male patient aged 2-15 years who had a stem cell transplant for acute lymphoblastic leukemia, so the T cells may come from the graft donor.

The V call is TRBV7-9, the J call TRBJ2-3; 7 bases match TRBD2. From germline, CDR1 is SEHNR and CDR2 FQNEAQ (reference sequence). V lost 4 bases, J lost 2 bases, and 9 bases stayed unmatched. This CDR3 spans 16 amino acids. CDR3 residues: CASSSITSEYTDTQYF. The CDR3 DNA reads as TGTGCCAGCAGCTCAATCACTAGCGAGTACACAGATACGCAGTATTTT.

This clonotype showed up many times. The CDR3 is CASSRTPITGELFF. For the CDR3, the DNA is TGCGCCAGCAGCCGGACTCCGATTACCGGGGAGCTGTTTTTT. This chain joins TRBV4-1 and TRBJ2-2, with D maybe TRBD2 (5 bases). The CDR3 loop spans 14 amino acids. CDR1 MGHRA and CDR2 YSYEKL come from the germline V gene. Trimming shortened V by 4 bases and J by 5 bases, and 11 bases separated the two germline ends.

This clonotype came up a few times. The chain combines TRBV12-3 or TRBV12-4 with TRBJ2-1, with 10 bases aligning to TRBD2. The ends lost 2 bases at V and 3 bases at J; junction bases unmatched: 7. This CDR3 has 17 amino acids. CDR3 DNA sequence: TGTGCCAGCAGTTTAATCCCCGGACTAGCGGTCTACAATGAGCAGTTCTTC. It specifies CASSLIPGLAVYNEQFF.

This clonotype was picked up many times. This rearrangement joins TRBV14 to TRBJ2-1, with 16 bases matching TRBD2. This CDR3 region has 19 residues. Germline trimming cut 0 bases from V and 7 bases from J; bases unmatched to any gene: 9. Germline V gives CDR1 SGHDN, CDR2 FVKESK. CDR3: CASSQEGLAGGPPGNEQFF. Written as DNA, the CDR3 is TGTGCCAGCAGCCAAGAGGGACTAGCGGGAGGGCCGCCAGGTAATGAGCAGTTCTTC.

This clonotype was counted only a few times. This chain joins TRBV4-1 and TRBJ2-1, with D tentatively TRBD1 or TRBD2 (6 bases each). Per germline, CDR1 MGHRA and CDR2 YSYEKL. The V gene lost 0 bases and the J gene lost 7 bases, with 16 bases spanning the gap. This CDR3 is 16 amino acids long. In DNA, the CDR3 is TGCGCCAGCAGCCAAGATCCTCCGGGGGCGGGAAATGAGCAGTTCTTC. This translates into CASSQDPPGAGNEQFF.

This clonotype occurred a few times. The rearrangement links TRBV20-1 to TRBJ2-1; D unclear. From germline, CDR1 is DFQATT and CDR2 SNEGSKA (reference sequence). V lost 3 bases, J lost 2 bases, and 8 bases lay in between. The CDR3 covers 13 residues. CDR3 protein: CSASGMAYNEQFF. CDR3 coding DNA: TGCAGTGCTAGTGGCATGGCCTACAATGAGCAGTTCTTC.

The chain has TRBV5-1 and TRBJ2-3; D unresolved. The CDR3 length is 17 residues. Trimming shortened V by 0 bases and J by 0 bases, and 14 bases separated the two germline ends. The germline gives CDR1 SGHRS, CDR2 YFSETQ. The CDR3 bases are TGCGCCAGCAGCTTGGGTCCTAGAGGCAGGAGCACAGATACGCAGTATTTT. Encoded protein: CASSLGPRGRSTDTQYF.

Ten or more counts support this clonotype. The V gene is TRBV5-1, the J gene TRBJ2-5; D remains unclear. V was pared by 0 bases and J by 3 bases, with 15 bases between. Germline-derived CDR1 and CDR2 are SGHRS and YFSETQ. The CDR3 covers 16 residues. CDR3 loop: CASSLGLAGRKETQYF. For the CDR3, the DNA is TGCGCCAGCAGCTTGGGTCTGGCCGGAAGAAAAGAGACCCAGTACTTC.

A word on this clonotype: This may arise from a read error, as a much more abundant clone is one base away. The chain recombines TRBV28 with TRBJ2-3, with 7 bases aligning to TRBD1. Per germline, CDR1 MDHEN and CDR2 SYDVKM. This CDR3 is built from 17 residues. CDR3 sequence (DNA): TGTTCCAGCAGTTTTTCTTCGACAGGGATCTACACAGATACGCAGTATTTT. Protein sequence: CSSSFSSTGIYTDTQYF.

This clonotype was counted a few times. An end of the junction does not agree with germline; a read error may underlie this. The chain recombines TRBV27 with TRBJ2-3; TRBD1 matches at 7 bases. The length of the CDR3 is 15 residues. Germline V gives CDR1 MNHEY, CDR2 SMNVEV (reference sequence). CDR3 bases: TGTGCCGGCAGGGACAGTGAAAGAGGCACAGATACGCAGTATTTT. As protein: CAGRDSERGTDTQYF.

The chain couples TRBV27 to TRBJ2-2; 9 bases map to TRBD1. CDR1 is MNHEY and CDR2 is SMNVEV in the germline V gene (reference sequence). V was pared by 7 bases and J by 5 bases, with 5 bases of the junction left unmatched. CDR3 size: 14 residues. Here the CDR3 DNA reads TGTGCCAGCAAAAGGACAGGGGTTACCGGGGAGCTGTTTTTT. It specifies CASKRTGVTGELFF.

V usage is TRBV2 and J usage is TRBJ2-1, with D perhaps matching TRBD2 (5 bases). The CDR3 runs 11 residues. Trimming shortened V by 3 bases and J by 9 bases, and 6 bases separated the two germline ends. Germline V gene data show CDR1 as SNHLY and CDR2 as FYNNEI. In nucleotides, the CDR3 is TGTGCCAGCAGTGATGGGAGTGAGCAGTTCTTC. Translated: CASSDGSEQFF.

The CDR3 DNA sequence: TGTGCCAGCAGCTCCGGGCGGTCACCCACAGATACGCAGTATTTT. Translating it yields CASSSGRSPTDTQYF. This chain links TRBV7-9 with TRBJ2-3; the D is unclear. The germline gives CDR1 SEHNR, CDR2 FQNEAQ (reference sequence). CDR3 size: 15 residues. Trimming left V 4 bases short and J 2 bases short, with 13 bases between.

This clonotype was seen a few times. V and J are TRBV24-1 and TRBJ2-5; 14 bases map to TRBD2. J gave up 3 bases and V 3 bases, and 2 bases lay outside the gene matches. The CDR3 is 16 residues long. Germline CDR1 and CDR2: KGHDR and SFDVKD. In nucleotides, the CDR3 is TGTGCCACCAGTGATCCGGGACTAGCGGGAGAAGAGACCCAGTACTTC. Protein product: CATSDPGLAGEETQYF.

The J gene is TRBJ2-7, the V gene TRBV5-1, with D possibly being TRBD1 (5 bases). With 4 bases removed from V and 7 bases from J, the gap between germline ends came to 21 bases. CDR1 and CDR2 (germline): SGHRS, YFSETQ. CDR3 length: 15 residues. CDR3 DNA sequence: TGCGCCAGCAGCCCGACAGCAAACCTCCCCGGGGAGCAGTACTTC. Translated: CASSPTANLPGEQYF.

A few counts support this clonotype. The DNA of the CDR3 is TGTGCCAGCAGTTGGACAGGGGAATTTTATAATTCACCCCTCCACTTT. It codes for CASSWTGEFYNSPLHF. The chain carries TRBV6-5 and TRBJ1-6; 9 nucleotides align to TRBD1. This CDR3 region has 16 residues. The J segment lost 4 bases and the V segment lost 4 bases, leaving 5 bases of the junction unmatched. Germline V gives CDR1 MNHEY, CDR2 SVGAGI.

The table lists this clonotype with a few counts. The chain uses TRBV20-1 and TRBJ2-4, with D tentatively TRBD2 (5 bases). CDR1 is DFQATT, CDR2 SNEGSKA, per germline (reference sequence). The CDR3 length is 12 residues. V was trimmed by 4 bases and J by 8 bases, leaving 12 bases between them. The CDR3 coding sequence is TGCAGTGCTAAAGAGGGATTAGACATTCAGTACTTC. Encoded protein: CSAKEGLDIQYF.

For the CDR3, the DNA is TGCGCCAGCAACCACGGACAGGTCCAAGAGACCCAGTACTTC. It specifies CASNHGQVQETQYF. V usage is TRBV5-1 and J usage is TRBJ2-5; TRBD1 agrees at 7 bases. Germline V lookup: CDR1 SGHRS, CDR2 YFSETQ. The CDR3 covers 14 residues. J was trimmed by 1 base and V by 6 bases; bases with no gene match: 6.

This clonotype was seen repeatedly, ten times or more. The chain recombines TRBV28 with TRBJ2-2, with D possibly matching TRBD2 (5 bases). Deletions cut 2 bases from V and 6 bases from J, with 16 bases between. This CDR3 is built from 16 residues. CDR1 and CDR2 from the germline V gene are MDHEN and SYDVKM. CDR3 DNA sequence: TGTGCCAGCAGTTTAGGAGGCAGGAGAAACGCCGGGGAGCTGTTTTTT. It translates to CASSLGGRRNAGELFF.

The chain links TRBV4-1 to TRBJ2-1; 7 nucleotides agree with TRBD2. Per the germline V gene, CDR1 is MGHRA and CDR2 is YSYEKL. The CDR3 spans 15 residues. V lost 2 bases and J lost 7; bases outside the gene matches: 8. The CDR3, as DNA: TGCGCCAGCAGCCAATCTTTGCGGGAGATTAATGAGCAGTTCTTC. It encodes CASSQSLREINEQFF.

The genes are TRBV7-2 and TRBJ2-5, with a possible D match to TRBD1 (6 bases). V lost 5 bases to trimming and J lost 2 bases, with 21 bases between them. CDR3 length: 17 amino acids. Germline-derived CDR1 and CDR2 are SGHTA and FQGNSA. DNA for the CDR3: TGTGCCAGCAGCCGAATTACCAGGGGACCGATTCAAGAGACCCAGTACTTC. Its translation: CASSRITRGPIQETQYF.

This rearrangement joins TRBV11-1 to TRBJ1-1; perhaps TRBD1 as D (6 bases). The germline CDR1 and CDR2 sequences are SGHAT and FQDESV (reference sequence). This CDR3 region has 16 residues. Trimming left V 5 bases short and J 5 bases short, with 21 bases between. The CDR3 nucleotides are TGTGCCAGCAGCCCCTACAGTTTTACAGGGAGAACTGAAGCTTTCTTT. Its protein is CASSPYSFTGRTEAFF.

This clonotype was seen more than once but under ten times. The chain combines TRBV20-1 with TRBJ2-7; 10 nucleotides align to TRBD2. The J segment lost 6 bases and the V segment lost 3 bases, leaving 8 bases of the junction unmatched. This CDR3 comprises 14 residues. Germline CDR1 is DFQATT and CDR2 is SNEGSKA (reference sequence). CDR3 sequence reads: CSARLLAGASEQYF. In DNA form, the CDR3 reads TGCAGTGCTAGGCTGCTAGCGGGAGCAAGCGAGCAGTACTTC.

Ten or more counts support this clonotype. The chain combines TRBV12-3 or TRBV12-4 with TRBJ2-7; 7 bases agree with TRBD1. CDR3 length: 15 residues. The ends lost 5 bases at V and 2 bases at J; junction bases unmatched: 9. CDR3 amino acids: CASSPPDRAAYEQYF. The CDR3 nucleotides read TGTGCCAGCAGTCCCCCTGACAGGGCAGCCTACGAGCAGTACTTC.

This clonotype was counted ten times or more. The chain combines TRBV6-2 or TRBV6-3 with TRBJ1-5, with D possibly being TRBD1 (6 bases). CDR3 length: 14 amino acids. CDR1 MNHEY and CDR2 SVGEGT come from the germline V gene. V was shortened by 6 bases and J by 7 bases, with 16 bases between the two germline ends. The CDR3 DNA reads TGTGCCAGCAGACAGGACAGAGGGGGGCAGCCCCAGCATTTT. Protein product: CASRQDRGGQPQHF.

The chain has TRBV12-3 or TRBV12-4 and TRBJ2-3; D is ambiguous. The CDR3 loop spans 11 amino acids. The V end lost 5 bases, the J end lost 8 bases, and 8 bases lay between the germline ends. The CDR3 DNA sequence: TGTGCCAGCAGTACCCGACTTACGCAGTATTTT. Its protein is CASSTRLTQYF.

This clonotype was seen more than once but under ten times. The rearrangement links TRBV5-1 to TRBJ1-1; no clear D. V lost 5 bases, J lost 8 bases, and 16 bases lay in between. CDR1 is SGHRS and CDR2 is YFSETQ in the germline V gene. This CDR3 spans 13 amino acids. DNA of the CDR3: TGCGCCAGCAGGGTGAGATTGAACAGCGAAGCTTTCTTT. Protein product: CASRVRLNSEAFF. The whole variable domain, filled in from reference TRBV5-1 and TRBJ1-1, reads KAGVTQTPRYLIKTRGQQVTLSCSPISGHRSVSWYQQTPGQGLQFLFEYFSETQRNKGNFPGRFSGRQFSNSRSEMNVSTLELGDSALYLCASRVRLNSEAFFGQGTRLTVV.

This clonotype was picked up a small number of times. The V call is TRBV28, the J call TRBJ2-5, with D perhaps matching TRBD1 (6 bases). Germline assignment: CDR1 MDHEN and CDR2 SYDVKM. This CDR3 has 15 residues. The germline V and J ends were trimmed by 6 bases and 7 bases, with 21 bases remaining between them. CDR3 residues: CASSTTSRGVGTQYF. As DNA, the CDR3 is TGTGCCAGCAGCACGACATCCAGGGGAGTGGGGACCCAGTACTTC.

The table lists this clonotype with many counts. The rearrangement uses TRBV7-9 and TRBJ2-7; either TRBD1 or TRBD2 may fit D (5 bases each). This CDR3 comprises 12 residues. Germline values: CDR1 SEHNR, CDR2 FQNEAQ (reference sequence). V was trimmed by 7 bases and J by 2 bases, leaving 9 bases between them. DNA of the CDR3: TGTGCCAGCAATGGGGGACCCTACGAGCAGTACTTC. Its translation is CASNGGPYEQYF.

This clonotype was seen more than once but under ten times. V usage is TRBV5-1 and J usage is TRBJ2-5; 8 nucleotides line up with TRBD2. There are 14 residues in the CDR3. With 3 bases clipped from V and 2 bases from J, the junction kept 3 bases outside the gene matches. CDR1 is SGHRS, CDR2 YFSETQ, per germline. CDR3 DNA sequence: TGCGCCAGCAGCTCTAGCGGGCCTCAAGAGACCCAGTACTTC. It specifies CASSSSGPQETQYF.